This TCR beta chain appears in the sequencing data of a study of T-cell reconstitution after alpha-beta-depleted transplantation in children. Notes on the study in general: Surviving thymic progenitors and recipient T cells were the source of high TCRbeta diversity at day 60 in some patients. By one year post-transplant, T-cell counts and diversity largely arose from T cells that were newly produced.

As it was prepared, the TCRbeta library received unique molecular identifiers. Using its own MiXCR run on the PCR reads, TCRdb lists one record per CDR3 protein. There are around 800,000 distinct CDR3 sequences in the sample; approximately 15% occur only once, and approximately 5% lies in the top ten. CDR3 length: 15 residues. Germline lookup yields CDR1 ENHRY and CDR2 SYGVKD. The ends were cut back, 0 bases at V and 6 bases at J, with 11 bases in the middle. The sample holds a few counts of this clonotype. What it binds is unknown. This TCR was sampled from a male patient between 10 and 17 years old who had a stem cell transplant for acute lymphoblastic leukemia, so the T cells may come from the graft donor. The gene calls are TRBV10-3 and TRBJ2-2; D may correspond to TRBD1 or TRBD2 (5 bases each). The specimen comprised PBMCs, mostly from graft donor cells, sampled 360 days after TCRalphabeta/CD19-depleted stem cell transplant. The CDR3 DNA is TGTGCCATCAGTGAGTCGGCAGGGCGGGCCGGGGAGCTGTTTTTT. It specifies CAISESAGRAGELFF.